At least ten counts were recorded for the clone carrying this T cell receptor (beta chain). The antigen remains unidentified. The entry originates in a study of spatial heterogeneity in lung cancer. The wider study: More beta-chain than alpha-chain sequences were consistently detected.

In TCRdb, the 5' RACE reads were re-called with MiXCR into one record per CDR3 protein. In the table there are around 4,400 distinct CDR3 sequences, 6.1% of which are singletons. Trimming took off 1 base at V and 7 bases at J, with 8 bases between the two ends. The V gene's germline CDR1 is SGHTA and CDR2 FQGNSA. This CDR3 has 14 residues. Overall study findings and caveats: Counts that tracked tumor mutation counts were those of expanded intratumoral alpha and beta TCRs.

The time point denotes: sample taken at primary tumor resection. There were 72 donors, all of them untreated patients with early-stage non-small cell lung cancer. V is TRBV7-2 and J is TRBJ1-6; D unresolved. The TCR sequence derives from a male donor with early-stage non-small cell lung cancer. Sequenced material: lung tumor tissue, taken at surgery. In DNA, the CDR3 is TGTGCCAGCAGCTTAGATTGGCAGAATTCACCCCTCCACTTT. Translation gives CASSLDWQNSPLHF.